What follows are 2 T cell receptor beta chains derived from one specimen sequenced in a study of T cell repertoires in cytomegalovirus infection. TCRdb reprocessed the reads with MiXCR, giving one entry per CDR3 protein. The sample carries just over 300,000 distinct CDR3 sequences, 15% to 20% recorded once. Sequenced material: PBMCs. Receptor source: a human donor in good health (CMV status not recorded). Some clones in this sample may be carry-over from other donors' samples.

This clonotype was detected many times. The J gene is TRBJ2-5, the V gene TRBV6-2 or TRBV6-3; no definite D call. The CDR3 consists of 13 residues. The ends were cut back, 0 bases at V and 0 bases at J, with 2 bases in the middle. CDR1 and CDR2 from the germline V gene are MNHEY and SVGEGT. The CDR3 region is CASSYSYQETQYF. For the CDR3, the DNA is TGTGCCAGCAGTTACTCGTACCAAGAGACCCAGTACTTC.

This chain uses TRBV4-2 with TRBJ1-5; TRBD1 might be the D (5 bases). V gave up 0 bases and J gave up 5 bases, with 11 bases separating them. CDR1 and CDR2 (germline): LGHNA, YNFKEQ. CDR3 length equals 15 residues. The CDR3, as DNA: TGTGCCAGCAGCCAAGATTCAGGGACGGATCAGCCCCAGCATTTT. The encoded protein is CASSQDSGTDQPQHF.